This T cell receptor beta chain was sequenced during a study of cytomegalovirus exposure and HLA in healthy donors. Assay: immunoSEQ multiplex PCR; the TCRdb copy retains only in-frame clones and omits some. The sample includes 200,000 to 250,000 clones, over 75% seen only once; the top ten take about 2%. The TCR sequence derives from a woman in her late teens or twenties in good health and CMV-seropositive. Specimen: PBMCs.

In DNA form, the CDR3 reads TGTGCCTGGGGCGGCAACGATGAAAAACTGTTTTTT. Protein sequence: CAWGGNDEKLFF. The J gene is TRBJ1-4, the V gene TRBV30; D gene uncertain. Germline assignment: CDR1 GTSNPN and CDR2 SVGIG (reference sequence). Trimming removed 5 bases at V and 6 bases at J, with 10 bases between. This CDR3 contains 12 residues.